This TCR beta chain appears in the sequencing data of a study of blood T cells in healthy people across ages. Background on the study: Per every two T cells, about one barcoded beta molecule was captured by template switching. Study-level points and caveats: Getting older went along with TCR beta diversity per million T cells dropping roughly linearly.

CDR1 is MNHEY, CDR2 SMNVEV, per germline (reference sequence). After removal of 5 bases from V and 1 base from J, the junction contained 10 bases not matched to a gene. The CDR3 loop spans 16 amino acids. The second PCR ran 7 to 11 cycles with a sample-barcoded 5' primer and J-beta primers. Each TCR beta cDNA got a 12-nucleotide random molecular identifier. Any given sample supplied a minimum of 3 million CDR3-containing paired-end reads. TCRdb passed the 5' RACE reads through MiXCR, listing each CDR3 protein once. The sample shows hundreds of thousands of distinct CDR3 sequences, around 50% of them seen only once. Remarks on this clonotype: The antigen is undetermined.

This sequence was found in a man aged 35-49 years in good health. V gene TRBV27 combines with J gene TRBJ2-7, with 8 bases matching TRBD1. The specimen was blood. The CDR3 loop is CASSTSGQAKSYEQYF. In nucleotides, the CDR3 is TGTGCCAGCAGTACCTCGGGACAGGCCAAGTCCTACGAGCAGTACTTC.